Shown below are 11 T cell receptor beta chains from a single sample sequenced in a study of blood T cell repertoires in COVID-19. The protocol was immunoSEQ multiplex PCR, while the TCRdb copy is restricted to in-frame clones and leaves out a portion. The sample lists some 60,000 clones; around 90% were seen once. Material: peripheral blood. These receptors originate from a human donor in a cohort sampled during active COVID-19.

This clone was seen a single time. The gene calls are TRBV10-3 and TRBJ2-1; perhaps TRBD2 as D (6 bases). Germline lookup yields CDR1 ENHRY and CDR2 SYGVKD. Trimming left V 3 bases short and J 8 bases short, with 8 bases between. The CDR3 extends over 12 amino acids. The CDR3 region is CAISEWGDEQFF. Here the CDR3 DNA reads TGTGCCATCAGTGAATGGGGGGATGAGCAGTTCTTC.

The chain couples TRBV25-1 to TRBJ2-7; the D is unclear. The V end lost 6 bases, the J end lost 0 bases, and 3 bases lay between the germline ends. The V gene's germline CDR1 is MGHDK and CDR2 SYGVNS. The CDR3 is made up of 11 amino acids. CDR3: CASSFSYEQYF. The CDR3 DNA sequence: TGTGCCAGCAGCTTCTCCTACGAGCAGTACTTC.

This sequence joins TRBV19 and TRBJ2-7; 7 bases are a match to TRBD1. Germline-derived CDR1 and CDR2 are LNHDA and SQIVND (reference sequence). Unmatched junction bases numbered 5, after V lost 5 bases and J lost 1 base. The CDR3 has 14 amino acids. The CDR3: CASSLTGLSYEQYF. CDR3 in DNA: TGTGCCAGTAGTCTGACAGGGCTATCCTACGAGCAGTACTTC. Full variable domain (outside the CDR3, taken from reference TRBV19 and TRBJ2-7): DGGITQSPKYLFRKEGQNVTLSCEQNLNHDAMYWYRQDPGQGLRLIYYSQIVNDFQKGDIAEGYSVSREKKESFPLTVTSAQKNPTAFYLCASSLTGLSYEQYFGPGTRLTVT.

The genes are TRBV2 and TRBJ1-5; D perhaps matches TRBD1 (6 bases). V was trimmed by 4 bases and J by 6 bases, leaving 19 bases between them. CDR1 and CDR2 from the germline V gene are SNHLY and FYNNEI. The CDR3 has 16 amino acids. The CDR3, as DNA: TGTGCCAGCAGTGGCCAAACAGGGTCCCTTGGTCAGCCCCAGCATTTT. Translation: CASSGQTGSLGQPQHF.

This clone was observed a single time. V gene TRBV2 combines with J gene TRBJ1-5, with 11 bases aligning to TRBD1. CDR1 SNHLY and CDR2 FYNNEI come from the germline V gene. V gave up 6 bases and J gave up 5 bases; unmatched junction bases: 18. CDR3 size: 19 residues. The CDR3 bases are TGTGCCAGCAGAAAGGGGGCGGGACAGGGGGTTAATCTGGATCAGCCCCAGCATTTT. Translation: CASRKGAGQGVNLDQPQHF.

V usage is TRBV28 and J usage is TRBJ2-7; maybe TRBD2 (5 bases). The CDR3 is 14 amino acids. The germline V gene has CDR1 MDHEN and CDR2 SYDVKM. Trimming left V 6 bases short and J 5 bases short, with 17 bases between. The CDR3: CASRPGLGVHEQYF. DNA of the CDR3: TGTGCCAGCAGACCCGGACTTGGTGTCCACGAGCAGTACTTC.

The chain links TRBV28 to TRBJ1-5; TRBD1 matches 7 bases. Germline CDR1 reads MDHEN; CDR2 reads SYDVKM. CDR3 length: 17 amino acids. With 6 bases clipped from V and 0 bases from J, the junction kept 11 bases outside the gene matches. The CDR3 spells CASSPLRQGVSNQPQHF. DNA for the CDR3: TGTGCCAGCAGCCCTCTTCGACAGGGCGTTAGCAATCAGCCCCAGCATTTT.

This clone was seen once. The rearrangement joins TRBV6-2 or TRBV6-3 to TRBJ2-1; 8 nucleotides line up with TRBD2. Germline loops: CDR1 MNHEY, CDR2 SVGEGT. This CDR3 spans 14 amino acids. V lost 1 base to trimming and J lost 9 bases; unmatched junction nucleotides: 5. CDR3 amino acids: CASSYYNGRGEQFF. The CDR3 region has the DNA TGTGCCAGCAGTTACTATAACGGGAGGGGTGAGCAGTTCTTC.

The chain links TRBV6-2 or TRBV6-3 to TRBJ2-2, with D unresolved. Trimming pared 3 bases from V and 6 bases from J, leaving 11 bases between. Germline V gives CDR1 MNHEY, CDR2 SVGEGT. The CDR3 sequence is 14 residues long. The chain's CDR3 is CASSYRASPGELFF. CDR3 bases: TGTGCCAGCAGTTATCGCGCGTCGCCCGGGGAGCTGTTTTTT.

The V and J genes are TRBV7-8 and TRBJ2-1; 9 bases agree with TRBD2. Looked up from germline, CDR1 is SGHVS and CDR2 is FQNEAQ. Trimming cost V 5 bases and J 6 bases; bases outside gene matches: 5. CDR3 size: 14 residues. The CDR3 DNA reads TGTGCCAGCAGCCGTAGGACTAGCGTCAATGAGCAGTTCTTC. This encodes CASSRRTSVNEQFF.

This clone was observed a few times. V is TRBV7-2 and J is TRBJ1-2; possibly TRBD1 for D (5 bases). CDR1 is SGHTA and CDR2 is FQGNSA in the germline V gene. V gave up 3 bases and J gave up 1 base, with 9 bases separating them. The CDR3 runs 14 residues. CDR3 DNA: TGTGCCAGCAGCTTCCAACAGGTTAACTATGGCTACACCTTC. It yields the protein CASSFQQVNYGYTF.